The source of this TCR beta chain is a study of identical twins. TCRdb fed the 5' RACE reads into MiXCR, producing one record per CDR3 protein. The sample includes approximately 94,000 distinct CDR3 sequences, 5.9% of them seen just once. Many counts were recorded for this clonotype. Its antigen remains unknown. Study results and caveats: Findings depended on cross-sectional statistics rather than tracking the same donors. While abundant cord blood beta clonotypes carried fewer insertions, memory repertoires showed no such pattern.

V was shortened by 1 base and J by 8 bases, with 14 bases between the two germline ends. Germline CDR1 is LGHDT and CDR2 is YNNKEL (reference sequence). CDR3 length: 14 residues. The clonotype originates from a woman aged 50 to 65 in good health. The chain carries TRBV3-1 and TRBJ1-2, with D possibly being TRBD1 (6 bases). Sequencing input: memory T cells sorted from blood. The CDR3 DNA follows: TGTGCCAGCAGCCAAGGAGGGGGGGCGCCCGGCTACACCTTC. Residues: CASSQGGGAPGYTF.